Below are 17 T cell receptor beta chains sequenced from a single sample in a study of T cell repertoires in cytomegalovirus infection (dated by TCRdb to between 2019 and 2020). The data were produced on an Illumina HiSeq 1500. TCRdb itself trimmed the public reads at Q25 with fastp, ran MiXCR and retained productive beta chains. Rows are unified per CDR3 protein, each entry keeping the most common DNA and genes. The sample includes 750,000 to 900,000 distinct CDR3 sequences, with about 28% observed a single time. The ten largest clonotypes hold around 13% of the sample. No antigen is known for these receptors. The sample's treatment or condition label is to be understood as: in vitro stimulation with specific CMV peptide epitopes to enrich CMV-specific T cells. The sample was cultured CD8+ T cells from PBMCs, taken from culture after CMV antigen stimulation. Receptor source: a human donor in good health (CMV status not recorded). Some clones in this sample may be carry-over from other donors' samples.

The CDR3 sequence: CATSPSGGYNEQFF. The CDR3 DNA is TGTGCCACCTCCCCGAGCGGGGGCTACAATGAGCAGTTCTTC. The V and J genes are TRBV6-1 and TRBJ2-1; 8 bases match TRBD2. CDR3 length: 14 residues. V lost 10 bases to trimming and J lost 3 bases; unmatched junction nucleotides: 8. The V gene's germline CDR1 is MNHNS and CDR2 SASEGT.

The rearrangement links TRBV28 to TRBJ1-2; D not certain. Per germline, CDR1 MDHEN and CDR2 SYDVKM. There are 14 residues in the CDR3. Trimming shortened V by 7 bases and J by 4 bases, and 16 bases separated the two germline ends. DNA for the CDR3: TGTGCCAGCATAGGTGACGGGGTGAGCTATGGCTACACCTTC. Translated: CASIGDGVSYGYTF.

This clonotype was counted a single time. The CDR3 region is CASSQGETRLALGPSTDTQYF. The CDR3 bases are TGCGCCAGCAGCCAAGGGGAAACCCGTCTCGCCCTTGGGCCCAGCACAGATACGCAGTATTTT. The chain carries TRBV4-1 and TRBJ2-3; D gene unclear. Germline assignment: CDR1 MGHRA and CDR2 YSYEKL. V lost 1 base and J 0 bases, leaving 26 bases between the germline ends. The CDR3 is made up of 21 amino acids.

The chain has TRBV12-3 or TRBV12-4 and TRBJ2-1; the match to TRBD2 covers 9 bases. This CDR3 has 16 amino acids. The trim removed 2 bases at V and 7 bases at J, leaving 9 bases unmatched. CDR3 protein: CASSLYRGGAGNEQFF. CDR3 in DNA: TGTGCCAGCAGTTTATACCGCGGGGGGGCCGGGAATGAGCAGTTCTTC.

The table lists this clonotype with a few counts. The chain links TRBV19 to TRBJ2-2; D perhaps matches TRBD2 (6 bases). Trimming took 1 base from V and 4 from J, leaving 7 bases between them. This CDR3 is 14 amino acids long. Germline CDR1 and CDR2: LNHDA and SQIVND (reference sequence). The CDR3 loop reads CASSIAGVTGELFF. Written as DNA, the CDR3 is TGTGCCAGTAGTATAGCGGGGGTCACCGGGGAGCTGTTTTTT.

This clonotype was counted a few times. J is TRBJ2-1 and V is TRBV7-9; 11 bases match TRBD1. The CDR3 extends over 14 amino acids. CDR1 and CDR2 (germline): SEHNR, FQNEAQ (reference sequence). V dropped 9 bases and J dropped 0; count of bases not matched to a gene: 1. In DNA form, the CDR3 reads TGTGCCAGGGGGACAGGGGGCTCCTACAATGAGCAGTTCTTC. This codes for CARGTGGSYNEQFF.

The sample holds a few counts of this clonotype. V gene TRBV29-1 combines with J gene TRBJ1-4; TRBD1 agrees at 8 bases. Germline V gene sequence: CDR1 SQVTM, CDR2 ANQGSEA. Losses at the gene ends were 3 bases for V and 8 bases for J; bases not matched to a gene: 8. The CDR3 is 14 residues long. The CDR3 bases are TGCAGCGTTGATCCGGGGACAGGTCGGGAAAAACTGTTTTTT. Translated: CSVDPGTGREKLFF.

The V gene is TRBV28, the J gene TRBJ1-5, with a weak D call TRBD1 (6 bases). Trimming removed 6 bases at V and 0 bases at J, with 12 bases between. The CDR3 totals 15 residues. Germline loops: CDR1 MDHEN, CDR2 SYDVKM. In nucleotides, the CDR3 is TGTGCCAGCAGCCCTTTACAGGGTAGCAATCAGCCCCAGCATTTT. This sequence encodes CASSPLQGSNQPQHF.

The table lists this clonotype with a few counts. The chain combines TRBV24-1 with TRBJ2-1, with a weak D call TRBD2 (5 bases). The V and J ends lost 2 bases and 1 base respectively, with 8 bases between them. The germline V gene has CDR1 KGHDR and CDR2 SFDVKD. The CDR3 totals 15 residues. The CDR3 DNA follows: TGTGCCACCAGTGATTACACGGGATCCTACAATGAGCAGTTCTTC. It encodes CATSDYTGSYNEQFF.

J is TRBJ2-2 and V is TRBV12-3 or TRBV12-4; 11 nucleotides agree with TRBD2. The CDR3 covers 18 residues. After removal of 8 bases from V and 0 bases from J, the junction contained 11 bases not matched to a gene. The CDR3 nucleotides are TGTGCCAGCGCTTTCGTGACTAGCGGGGACGCGAACACCGGGGAGCTGTTTTTT. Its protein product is CASAFVTSGDANTGELFF.

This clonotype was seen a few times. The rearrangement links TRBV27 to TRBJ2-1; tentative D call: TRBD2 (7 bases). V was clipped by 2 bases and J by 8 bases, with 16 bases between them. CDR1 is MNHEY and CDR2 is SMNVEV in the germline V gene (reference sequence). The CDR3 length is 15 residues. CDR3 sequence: CASSLLRGALDEQFF. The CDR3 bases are TGTGCCAGCAGTTTACTTCGGGGGGCCTTGGATGAGCAGTTCTTC.

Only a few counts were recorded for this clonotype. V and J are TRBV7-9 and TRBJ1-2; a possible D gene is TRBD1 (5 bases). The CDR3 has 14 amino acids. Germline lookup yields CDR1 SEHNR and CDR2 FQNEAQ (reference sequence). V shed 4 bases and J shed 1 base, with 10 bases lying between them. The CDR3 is CASSSGTFNYGYTF. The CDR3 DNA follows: TGTGCCAGCAGCTCCGGGACGTTTAACTATGGCTACACCTTC.

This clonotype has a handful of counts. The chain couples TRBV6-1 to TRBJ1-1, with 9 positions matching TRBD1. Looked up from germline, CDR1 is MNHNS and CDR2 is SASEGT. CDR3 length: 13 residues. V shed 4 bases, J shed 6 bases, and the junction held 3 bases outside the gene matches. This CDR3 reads CASSAGTGSEAFF. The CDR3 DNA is TGTGCCAGCAGTGCCGGGACAGGGTCTGAAGCTTTCTTT.

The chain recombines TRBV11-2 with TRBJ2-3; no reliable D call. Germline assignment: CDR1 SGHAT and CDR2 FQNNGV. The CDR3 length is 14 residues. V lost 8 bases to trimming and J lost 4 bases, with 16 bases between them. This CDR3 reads CASQEWSVADTQYF. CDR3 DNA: TGTGCCAGCCAGGAATGGTCCGTGGCAGATACGCAGTATTTT.

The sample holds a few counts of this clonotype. As DNA, the CDR3 is TGTGCCAGCAGTTTTCAGGGGTCAGACACTGAAGCTTTCTTT. Its protein product is CASSFQGSDTEAFF. The V gene is TRBV7-3, the J gene TRBJ1-1; possible D gene TRBD1, 6 bases. Between the trimmed V and J ends, which lost 6 bases and 3 bases, there was a span of 14 bases. The CDR3 sequence is 14 residues long. In germline, CDR1 is SGHTA, CDR2 FQGTGA.

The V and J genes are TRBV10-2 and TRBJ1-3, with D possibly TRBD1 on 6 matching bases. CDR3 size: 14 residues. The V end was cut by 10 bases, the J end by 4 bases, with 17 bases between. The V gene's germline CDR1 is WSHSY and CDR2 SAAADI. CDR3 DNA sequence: TGCGCCACCAATCCAGGGGTTGACGGAAACACCATATATTTT. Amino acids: CATNPGVDGNTIYF.

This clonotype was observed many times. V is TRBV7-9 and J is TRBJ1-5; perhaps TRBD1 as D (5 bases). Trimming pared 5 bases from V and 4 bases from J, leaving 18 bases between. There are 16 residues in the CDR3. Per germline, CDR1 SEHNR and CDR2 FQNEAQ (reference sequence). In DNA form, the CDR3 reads TGTGCCAGCAGCCTAGTCTCAGGGAATTGGAATCAGCCCCAGCATTTT. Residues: CASSLVSGNWNQPQHF.